This TCR beta chain is from a study of cytomegalovirus exposure and HLA in healthy donors. Notes on the study in general: Subsequent analysis showed first-cohort TCR clusters tending to co-occur in 120 validation repertoires. Generally TCR sequences proved uncommon, though certain public TCRs appeared in numerous donors. As confirmed in vitro, a few CMV-associated chains were specific for CMV antigens.

Turning to this clone: Its antigen is not known.

The germline CDR1 and CDR2 sequences are MNHEY and SMNVEV (reference sequence). Trimming cost V 5 bases and J 7 bases, with 11 bases left between them. The length of the CDR3 is 13 residues. TCRdb's copy holds only in-frame clones and misses some; the assay was immunoSEQ multiplex PCR. In the table there are 150,000 to 200,000 clones, 90% to 97% of which are singletons. This TCR was recovered from a woman aged 18 to 35 in good health and CMV-seronegative. V and J are TRBV27 and TRBJ2-2, with D possibly matching TRBD1 (6 bases). The sequenced sample consisted of PBMCs. CDR3 bases: TGTGCCAGCAGTACAGGGTTTATCGGGGAGCTGTTTTTT. This encodes CASSTGFIGELFF.